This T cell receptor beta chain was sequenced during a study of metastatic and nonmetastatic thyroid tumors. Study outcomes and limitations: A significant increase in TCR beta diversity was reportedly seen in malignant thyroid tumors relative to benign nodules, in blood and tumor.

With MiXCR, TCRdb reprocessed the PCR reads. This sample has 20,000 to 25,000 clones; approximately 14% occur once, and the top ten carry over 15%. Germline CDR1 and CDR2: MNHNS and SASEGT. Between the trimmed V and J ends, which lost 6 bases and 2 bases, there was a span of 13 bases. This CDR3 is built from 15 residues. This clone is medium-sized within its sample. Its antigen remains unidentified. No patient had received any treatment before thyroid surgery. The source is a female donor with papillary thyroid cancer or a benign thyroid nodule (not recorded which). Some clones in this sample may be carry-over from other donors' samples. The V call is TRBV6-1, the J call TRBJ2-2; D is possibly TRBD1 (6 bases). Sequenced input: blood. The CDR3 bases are TGTGCCAGCAGCCTAGGACAGAGTAACACCGGGGAGCTGTTTTTT. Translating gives CASSLGQSNTGELFF.